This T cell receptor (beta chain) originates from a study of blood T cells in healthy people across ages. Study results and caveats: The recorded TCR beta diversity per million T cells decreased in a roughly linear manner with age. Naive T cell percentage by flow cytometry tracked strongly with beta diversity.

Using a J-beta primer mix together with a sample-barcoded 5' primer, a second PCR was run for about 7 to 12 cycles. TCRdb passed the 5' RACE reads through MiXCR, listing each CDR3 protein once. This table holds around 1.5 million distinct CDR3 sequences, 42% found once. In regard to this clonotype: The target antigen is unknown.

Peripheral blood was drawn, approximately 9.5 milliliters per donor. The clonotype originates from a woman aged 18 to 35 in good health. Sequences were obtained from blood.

CDR3 sequence reads: CASSPSSLFPTYEQYF. DNA for the CDR3: TGTGCCAGCAGCCCCAGCTCCCTTTTCCCTACCTACGAGCAGTACTTC. This chain uses TRBV7-2 with TRBJ2-7; D not certain. This CDR3 spans 16 amino acids. V lost 5 bases and J 2 bases, leaving 19 bases between the germline ends. Germline V gene data show CDR1 as SGHTA and CDR2 as FQGNSA.